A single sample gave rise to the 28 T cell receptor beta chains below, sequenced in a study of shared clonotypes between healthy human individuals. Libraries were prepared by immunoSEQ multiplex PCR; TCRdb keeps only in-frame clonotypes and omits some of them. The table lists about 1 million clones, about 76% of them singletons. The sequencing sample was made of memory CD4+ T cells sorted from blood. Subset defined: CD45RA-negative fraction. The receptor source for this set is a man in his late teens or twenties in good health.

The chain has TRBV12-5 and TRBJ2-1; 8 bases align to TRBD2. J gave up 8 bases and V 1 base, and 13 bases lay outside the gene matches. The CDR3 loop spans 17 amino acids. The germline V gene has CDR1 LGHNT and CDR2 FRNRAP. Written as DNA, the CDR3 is TGTGCTAGTGGTTTGGCCACCGGGACTAGGGGCGAAGATGAGCAGTTCTTC. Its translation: CASGLATGTRGEDEQFF.

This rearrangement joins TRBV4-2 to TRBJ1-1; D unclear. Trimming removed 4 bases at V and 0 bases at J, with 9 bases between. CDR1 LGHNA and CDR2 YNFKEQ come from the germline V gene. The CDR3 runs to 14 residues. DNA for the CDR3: TGTGCCAGCAGCCGAGAATTGATGAACACTGAAGCTTTCTTT. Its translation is CASSRELMNTEAFF.

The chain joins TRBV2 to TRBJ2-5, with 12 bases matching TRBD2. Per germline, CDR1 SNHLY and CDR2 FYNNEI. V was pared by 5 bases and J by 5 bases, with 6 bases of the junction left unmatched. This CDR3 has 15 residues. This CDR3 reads CASSLAGGPGETQYF. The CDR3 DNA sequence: TGTGCCAGCAGTCTAGCGGGGGGGCCTGGGGAGACCCAGTACTTC.

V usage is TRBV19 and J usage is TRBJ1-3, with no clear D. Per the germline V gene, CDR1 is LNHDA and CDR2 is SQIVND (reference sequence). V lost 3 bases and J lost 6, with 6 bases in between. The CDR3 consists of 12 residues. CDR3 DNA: TGTGCCAGTAGTATCCGAGAAAACACCATATATTTT. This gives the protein CASSIRENTIYF.

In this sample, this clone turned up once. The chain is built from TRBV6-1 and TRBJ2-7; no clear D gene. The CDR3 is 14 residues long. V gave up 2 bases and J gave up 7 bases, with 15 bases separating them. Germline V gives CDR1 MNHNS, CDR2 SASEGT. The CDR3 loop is CASSEWVPKGEQYF. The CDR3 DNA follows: TGTGCCAGCAGTGAATGGGTCCCTAAGGGAGAGCAGTACTTC.

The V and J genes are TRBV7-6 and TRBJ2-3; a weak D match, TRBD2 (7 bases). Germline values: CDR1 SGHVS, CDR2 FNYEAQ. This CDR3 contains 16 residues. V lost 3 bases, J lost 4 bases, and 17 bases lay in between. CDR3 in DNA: TGTGCCAGCAGCTTGGGGGCGCGGGGGCAGGCAGATACGCAGTATTTT. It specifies CASSLGARGQADTQYF.

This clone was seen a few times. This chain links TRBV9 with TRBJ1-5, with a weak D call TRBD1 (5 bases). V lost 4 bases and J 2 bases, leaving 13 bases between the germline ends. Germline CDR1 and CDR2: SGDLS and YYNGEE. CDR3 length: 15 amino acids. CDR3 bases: TGTGCCAGCAGCCTCGAGGGGTTTCGCAATCAGCCCCAGCATTTT. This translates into CASSLEGFRNQPQHF.

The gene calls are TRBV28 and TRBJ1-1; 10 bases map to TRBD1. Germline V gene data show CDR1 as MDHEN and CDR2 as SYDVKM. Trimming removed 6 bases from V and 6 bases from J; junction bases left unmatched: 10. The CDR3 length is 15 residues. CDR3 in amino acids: CASRLFRGTGAEAFF. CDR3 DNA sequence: TGTGCCAGCAGGCTGTTTCGGGGGACAGGGGCTGAAGCTTTCTTT.

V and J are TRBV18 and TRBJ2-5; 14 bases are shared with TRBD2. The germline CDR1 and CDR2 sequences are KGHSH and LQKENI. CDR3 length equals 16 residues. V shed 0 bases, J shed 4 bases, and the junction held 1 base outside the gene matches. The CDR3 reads CASSPPTSGRVETQYF. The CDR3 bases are TGTGCCAGCTCACCACCGACTAGCGGGAGGGTAGAGACCCAGTACTTC.

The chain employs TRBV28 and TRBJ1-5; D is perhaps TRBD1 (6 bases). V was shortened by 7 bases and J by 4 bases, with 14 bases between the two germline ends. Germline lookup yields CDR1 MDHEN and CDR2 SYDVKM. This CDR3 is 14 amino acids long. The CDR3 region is CASTRRGGNQPQHF. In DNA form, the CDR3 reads TGTGCCAGCACCAGAAGGGGGGGGAATCAGCCCCAGCATTTT.

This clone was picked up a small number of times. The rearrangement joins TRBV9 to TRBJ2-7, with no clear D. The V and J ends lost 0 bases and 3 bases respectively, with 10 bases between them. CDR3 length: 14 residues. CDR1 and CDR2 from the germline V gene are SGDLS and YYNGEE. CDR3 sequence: CASSVGDGRYEQYF. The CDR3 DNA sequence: TGTGCCAGCAGCGTAGGTGACGGTCGCTACGAGCAGTACTTC.

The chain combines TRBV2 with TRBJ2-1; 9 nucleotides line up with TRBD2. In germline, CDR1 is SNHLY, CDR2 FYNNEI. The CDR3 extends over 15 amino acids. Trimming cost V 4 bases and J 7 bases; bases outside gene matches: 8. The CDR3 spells CASSGLPSGANEQFF. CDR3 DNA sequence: TGTGCCAGCAGTGGCTTGCCTAGCGGGGCAAATGAGCAGTTCTTC. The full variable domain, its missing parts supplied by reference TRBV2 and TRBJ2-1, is EPEVTQTPSHQVTQMGQEVILRCVPISNHLYFYWYRQILGQKVEFLVSFYNNEISEKSEIFDDQFSVERPDGSNFTLKIRSTKLEDSAMYFCASSGLPSGANEQFFGPGTRLTVL.

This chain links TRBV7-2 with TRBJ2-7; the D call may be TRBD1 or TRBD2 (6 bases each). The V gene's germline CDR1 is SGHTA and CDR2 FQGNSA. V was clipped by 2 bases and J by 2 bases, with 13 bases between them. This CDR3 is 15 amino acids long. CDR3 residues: CASSLRGRGPYEQYF. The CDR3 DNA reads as TGTGCCAGCAGCTTAAGGGGACGGGGGCCCTACGAGCAGTACTTC.

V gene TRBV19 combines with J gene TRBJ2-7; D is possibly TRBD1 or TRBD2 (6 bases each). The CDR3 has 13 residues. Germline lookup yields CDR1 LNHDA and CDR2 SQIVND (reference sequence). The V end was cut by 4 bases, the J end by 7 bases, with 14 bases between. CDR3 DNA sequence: TGTGCCAGTAGTACGACGGGGGCCCTGGAGCAGTACTTC. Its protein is CASSTTGALEQYF.

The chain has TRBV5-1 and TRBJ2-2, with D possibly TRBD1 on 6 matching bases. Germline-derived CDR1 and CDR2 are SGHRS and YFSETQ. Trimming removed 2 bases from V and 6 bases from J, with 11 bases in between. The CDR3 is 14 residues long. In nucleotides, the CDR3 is TGCGCCAGCAGCTTAGACGCAGGGGCCGGGGAGCTGTTTTTT. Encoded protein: CASSLDAGAGELFF.

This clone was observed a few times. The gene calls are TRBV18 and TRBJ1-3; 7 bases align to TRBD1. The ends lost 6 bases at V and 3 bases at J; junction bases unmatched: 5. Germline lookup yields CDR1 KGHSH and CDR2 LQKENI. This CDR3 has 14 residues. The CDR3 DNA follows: TGTGCCAGCTCCCTCCGGGACAGTGGAAACACCATATATTTT. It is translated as CASSLRDSGNTIYF.

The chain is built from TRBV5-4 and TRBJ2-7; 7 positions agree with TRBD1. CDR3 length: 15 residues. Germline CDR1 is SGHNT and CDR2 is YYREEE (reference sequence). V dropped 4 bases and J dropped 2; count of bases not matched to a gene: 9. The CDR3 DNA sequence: TGTGCCAGCAGCAGGAATACAGGGGCGGCCTACGAGCAGTACTTC. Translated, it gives CASSRNTGAAYEQYF. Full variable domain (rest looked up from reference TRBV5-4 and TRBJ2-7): ETGVTQSPTHLIKTRGQQVTLRCSSQSGHNTVSWYQQALGQGPQFIFQYYREEENGRGNFPPRFSGLQFPNYSSELNVNALELDDSALYLCASSRNTGAAYEQYFGPGTRLTVT.

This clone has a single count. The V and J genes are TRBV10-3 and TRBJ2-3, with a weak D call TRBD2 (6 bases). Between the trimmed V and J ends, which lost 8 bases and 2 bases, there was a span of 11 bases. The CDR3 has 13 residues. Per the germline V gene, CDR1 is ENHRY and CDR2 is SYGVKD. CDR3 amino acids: CAIGGTPTDTQYF. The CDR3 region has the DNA TGTGCCATCGGCGGGACCCCCACAGATACGCAGTATTTT.

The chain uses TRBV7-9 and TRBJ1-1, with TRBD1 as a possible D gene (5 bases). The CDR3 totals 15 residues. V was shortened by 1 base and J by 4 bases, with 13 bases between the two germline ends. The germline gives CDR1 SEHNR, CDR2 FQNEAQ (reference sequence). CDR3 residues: CASSLGQGYFTEAFF. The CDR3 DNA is TGTGCCAGCAGCTTAGGGCAGGGCTATTTCACTGAAGCTTTCTTT.

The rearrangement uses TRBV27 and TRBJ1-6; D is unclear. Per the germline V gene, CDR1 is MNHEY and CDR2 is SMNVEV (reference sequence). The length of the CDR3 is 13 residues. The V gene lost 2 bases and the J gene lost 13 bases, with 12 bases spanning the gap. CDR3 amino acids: CASSLSFSVPLHF. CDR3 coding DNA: TGTGCCAGCAGTTTAAGCTTCTCGGTGCCCCTCCACTTT.

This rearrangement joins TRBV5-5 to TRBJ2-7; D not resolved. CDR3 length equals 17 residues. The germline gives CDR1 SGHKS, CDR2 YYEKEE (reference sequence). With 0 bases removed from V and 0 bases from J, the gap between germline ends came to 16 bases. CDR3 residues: CASSLAKASTASYEQYF. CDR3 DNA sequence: TGTGCCAGCAGCTTGGCCAAGGCTTCCACTGCCTCCTACGAGCAGTACTTC.

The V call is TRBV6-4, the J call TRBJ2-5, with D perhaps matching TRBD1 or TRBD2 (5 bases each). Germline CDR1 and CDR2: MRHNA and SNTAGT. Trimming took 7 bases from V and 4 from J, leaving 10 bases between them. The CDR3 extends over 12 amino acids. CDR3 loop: CASIPGGETQYF. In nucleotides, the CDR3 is TGTGCCAGCATCCCTGGGGGAGAGACCCAGTACTTC.

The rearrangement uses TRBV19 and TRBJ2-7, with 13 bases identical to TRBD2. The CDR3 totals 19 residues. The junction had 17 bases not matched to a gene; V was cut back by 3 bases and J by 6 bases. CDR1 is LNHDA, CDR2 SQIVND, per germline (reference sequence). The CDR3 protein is CASSISQGRRTSGSPEQYF. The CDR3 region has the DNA TGTGCCAGTAGTATTAGTCAGGGAAGAAGGACTAGCGGGAGCCCCGAGCAGTACTTC.

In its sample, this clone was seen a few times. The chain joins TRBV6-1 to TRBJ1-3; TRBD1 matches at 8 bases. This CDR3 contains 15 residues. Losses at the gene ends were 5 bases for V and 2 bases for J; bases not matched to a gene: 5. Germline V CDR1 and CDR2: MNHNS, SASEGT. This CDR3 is CASSFSQGAGNTIYF. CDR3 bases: TGTGCCAGCAGTTTTTCACAGGGGGCTGGAAACACCATATATTTT.

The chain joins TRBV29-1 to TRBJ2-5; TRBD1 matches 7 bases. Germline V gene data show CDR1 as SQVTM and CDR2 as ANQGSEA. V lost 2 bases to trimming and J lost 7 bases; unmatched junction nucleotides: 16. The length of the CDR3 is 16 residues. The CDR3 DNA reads TGCAGCGTTGAAATCCTTGCCGGGACAGAGTTAGGGACCCAGTACTTC. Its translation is CSVEILAGTELGTQYF.

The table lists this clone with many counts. In DNA, the CDR3 is TGTGCCAGCAGTGAAACGGTTGGCAGGGAAGAGACCCAGTACTTC. It specifies CASSETVGREETQYF. This chain links TRBV6-1 with TRBJ2-5, with D maybe TRBD1 (5 bases). This CDR3 is 15 amino acids long. Germline CDR1 reads MNHNS; CDR2 reads SASEGT. Trimming left V 2 bases short and J 3 bases short, with 13 bases between.

Here the CDR3 reads CASSFSSGRLEQYF. The CDR3 nucleotides are TGTGCCAGCAGCTTTTCTAGCGGGAGACTCGAGCAGTACTTC. The V gene is TRBV7-2, the J gene TRBJ2-7; 10 bases line up with TRBD2. This CDR3 region has 14 residues. CDR1 is SGHTA and CDR2 is FQGNSA in the germline V gene. J was trimmed by 6 bases and V by 3 bases; bases with no gene match: 5.

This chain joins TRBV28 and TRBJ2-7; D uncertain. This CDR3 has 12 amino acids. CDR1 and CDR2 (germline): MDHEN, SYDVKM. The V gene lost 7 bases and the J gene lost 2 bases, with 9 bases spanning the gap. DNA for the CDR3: TGTGCCAGCACCACGACCGCCTACGAGCAGTACTTC. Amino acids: CASTTTAYEQYF.